Below, 6 T cell receptor delta chains from the same sample are listed, as sequenced in a study of Vδ1+ human thymocytes. Study-level results: In the thymus, TRG and TRD repertoires looked highly polyclonal with Gaussian CDR3 lengths.

RNA was extracted from the cells and then reverse transcribed. CDR3 amplicons came from multiplex PCR with pooled V-gene forward and constant-region reverse primers. TCRdb reapplied CATT to the multiplex PCR reads. The table shows roughly 76,000 delta-chain clones, with approximately 34% occurring only once. Their antigens remain unidentified. Sequenced: Vdelta1+ gamma-delta thymocytes from the thymus. Subset denoted: FACS-sorted CD3+ TCRalphabeta- TCRVdelta1+ TCRVdelta2- thymocytes. The receptors come from a boy under two years old who had congenital heart surgery.

The V and J genes are TRDV1 and TRDJ1; 8 positions match TRDD3. This CDR3 has 21 residues. After removal of 2 bases from V and 0 bases from J, the junction contained 20 bases not matched to a gene. Germline CDR1 TSWWSYY, CDR2 QGS. The CDR3 sequence: CALGELTPPRWGMPYTDKLIF. In DNA, the CDR3 is TGTGCTCTTGGGGAATTGACCCCACCTCGGTGGGGGATGCCGTACACCGATAAACTCATCTTT.

The chain is built from TRDV1 and TRDJ1, with 7 bases lining up with TRDD3. Per germline, CDR1 TSWWSYY and CDR2 QGS. J lost 6 bases, V lost 1 base, and 20 bases had no gene match. There are 19 residues in the CDR3. The DNA for the CDR3 is TGTGCTCTTGGGGAACCGGTAGTTCCACGCGGGGGGATCAATCATAAACTCATCTTT. Its protein is CALGEPVVPRGGINHKLIF.

A note on this clone: Other DNA sequences of this sample code for an identical CDR3. The V and J genes are TRDV2 and TRDJ3; 10 bases line up with TRDD3. Germline values: CDR1 GEAIGNYY, CDR2 EKD. Trimming cost V 5 bases and J 2 bases; bases outside gene matches: 8. This CDR3 region has 18 residues. CDR3 DNA: TGTGCCTGTGTTTCCGGGGGATACGCGACCTGGGACACCCGACAGATGTTTTTC. Protein product: CACVSGGYATWDTRQMFF.

For this clone: The junction does not match germline at one end; this may be a read error. This same CDR3 is encoded by further DNA sequences in the sample. The V and J genes are TRDV2 and TRDJ1; 7 bases fit TRDD3. CDR1 is GEAIGNYY, CDR2 EKD, per germline. CDR3 length equals 18 residues. This chain's CDR3 is CACDTGAGGRPYTDKLIF. The CDR3 DNA reads as TGTGCCTGCGACACCGGTGCTGGGGGCCGCCCGTACACCGATAAACTCATCTTT.

This clone was seen more than once but under ten times. The J gene is TRDJ1, the V gene TRDV1; 13 nucleotides align to TRDD3. Germline-derived CDR1 and CDR2 are TSWWSYY and QGS. After removal of 3 bases from V and 8 bases from J, the junction contained 27 bases not matched to a gene. The CDR3 contains 22 residues. Here the CDR3 reads CALGDKAFLHSLVLGDTRKLIF. In DNA form, the CDR3 reads TGTGCTCTTGGGGACAAGGCCTTCCTGCATAGCTTGGTACTGGGGGATACGCGGAAACTCATCTTT.

This chain links TRDV1 with TRDJ1; 11 positions agree with TRDD3. The CDR3 is made up of 21 amino acids. Germline CDR1 TSWWSYY, CDR2 QGS. The V gene end was trimmed by 2 bases and the J gene end by 4 bases; junction bases not matched to a gene: 21. The CDR3 protein is CALGEDVRLGLGDIPVDKLIF. The CDR3 nucleotides are TGTGCTCTTGGGGAAGACGTACGGCTTGGACTGGGGGATATCCCCGTCGATAAACTCATCTTT.